A selection of T cell receptor beta chains follows, all from one sample in a study of blood T cell repertoires in COVID-19. The table came from immunoSEQ multiplex PCR; TCRdb's copy has only in-frame clones and leaves some out. The sample has around 370,000 clones, 90% seen once; the top ten hold 6% to 7.5%. The sequencing input was peripheral blood. The receptors stem from a man aged 18 to 30 with active or convalescent COVID-19. CDR3s include the opening cysteine and the closing phenylalanine or tryptophan. The order of the fields is V gene, clone size, D gene, J gene, CDR3 protein, CDR3 DNA. A D gene is named only where the DNA matches it firmly. Not all rows give a size; the values are once, few, many and, for expanded clones, a class.

v_call: TRBV6-5; clone_size: NA; d_call: TRBD2; j_call: TRBJ2-1; cdr3_aa: CASRRTSGNEQFF; cdr3_nt: TGTGCCAGCAGACGGACTAGTGGCAATGAGCAGTTCTTC
v_call: TRBV7-6; clone_size: NA; d_call: NA; j_call: TRBJ1-4; cdr3_aa: CASSRGVANEKLFF; cdr3_nt: TGTGCCAGCAGCCGCGGGGTGGCTAATGAAAAACTGTTTTTT
v_call: TRBV5-1; clone_size: NA; d_call: TRBD2; j_call: TRBJ2-7; cdr3_aa: CASSLVASGRAYEQYF; cdr3_nt: TGCGCCAGCAGCTTGGTTGCGAGCGGGAGGGCCTACGAGCAGTACTTC
v_call: TRBV9; clone_size: NA; d_call: NA; j_call: TRBJ1-2; cdr3_aa: CASSVDQGNYGYTF; cdr3_nt: TGTGCCAGCAGCGTAGATCAGGGGAACTATGGCTACACCTTC
v_call: TRBV29-1; clone_size: NA; d_call: TRBD1; j_call: TRBJ1-1; cdr3_aa: CSVEGGETGLNTEAFF; cdr3_nt: TGCAGCGTTGAAGGAGGAGAGACAGGGTTGAACACTGAAGCTTTCTTT
v_call: TRBV6-2/TRBV6-3; clone_size: NA; d_call: TRBD1; j_call: TRBJ1-5; cdr3_aa: CASSTPPGQVFNQPQHF; cdr3_nt: TGTGCCAGCAGTACGCCCCCGGGACAGGTCTTCAATCAGCCCCAGCATTTT
v_call: TRBV7-6; clone_size: NA; d_call: NA; j_call: TRBJ2-7; cdr3_aa: CASSPRAYRVHEQYF; cdr3_nt: TGTGCCAGCAGCCCAAGAGCCTACAGGGTCCACGAGCAGTACTTC
v_call: TRBV5-6; clone_size: NA; d_call: NA; j_call: TRBJ1-3; cdr3_aa: CASSSVGNTIYF; cdr3_nt: TGTGCCAGCAGCTCGGTCGGAAACACCATATATTTT
v_call: TRBV27; clone_size: once; d_call: NA; j_call: TRBJ1-4; cdr3_aa: CASSKQGAVTKLFF; cdr3_nt: TGTGCCAGCAGTAAACAGGGTGCTGTGACGAAACTGTTTTTT
v_call: TRBV7-8; clone_size: NA; d_call: TRBD1; j_call: TRBJ1-2; cdr3_aa: CASSSDPDRGNYGYTF; cdr3_nt: TGTGCCAGCAGCTCGGACCCGGACAGGGGGAACTATGGCTACACCTTC
v_call: TRBV6-5; clone_size: NA; d_call: TRBD1; j_call: TRBJ1-1; cdr3_aa: CASSKDRGTEAFF; cdr3_nt: TGTGCCAGCAGTAAGGACAGGGGCACTGAAGCTTTCTTT
v_call: TRBV7-2; clone_size: once; d_call: NA; j_call: TRBJ2-7; cdr3_aa: CASSRDRPAYEQYF; cdr3_nt: TGTGCCAGCAGCAGAGACAGACCCGCCTACGAGCAGTACTTC
v_call: TRBV6-5; clone_size: NA; d_call: NA; j_call: TRBJ2-1; cdr3_aa: CASRAESEGNEQFF; cdr3_nt: TGTGCCAGCAGAGCCGAGTCGGAGGGGAATGAGCAGTTCTTC
v_call: TRBV9; clone_size: NA; d_call: TRBD2; j_call: TRBJ2-2; cdr3_aa: CASSSTIGREATRTGELFF; cdr3_nt: TGTGCCAGCAGCTCCACAATCGGGCGGGAGGCCACCAGGACCGGGGAGCTGTTTTTT
v_call: TRBV28; clone_size: once; d_call: NA; j_call: TRBJ1-3; cdr3_aa: CASSLGQLNSGNTIYF; cdr3_nt: TGTGCCAGCAGTTTAGGACAGCTCAACTCTGGAAACACCATATATTTT
v_call: TRBV6-6; clone_size: NA; d_call: NA; j_call: TRBJ2-1; cdr3_aa: CASSSGYNEQFF; cdr3_nt: TGTGCCAGCAGTTCCGGCTACAATGAGCAGTTCTTC
v_call: TRBV2; clone_size: NA; d_call: TRBD1; j_call: TRBJ1-5; cdr3_aa: CASSDATGVYQPQHF; cdr3_nt: TGTGCCAGCAGTGATGCGACAGGGGTTTACCAGCCCCAGCATTTT
v_call: TRBV7-6; clone_size: NA; d_call: TRBD2; j_call: TRBJ2-7; cdr3_aa: CASSLGRSGGYSYEQYF; cdr3_nt: TGTGCCAGCAGCTTAGGACGTAGCGGGGGGTACTCCTACGAGCAGTACTTC
v_call: TRBV5-5; clone_size: NA; d_call: NA; j_call: TRBJ1-1; cdr3_aa: CASSLAQGTEAFF; cdr3_nt: TGTGCCAGCAGCTTGGCTCAGGGAACTGAAGCTTTCTTT
v_call: TRBV9; clone_size: NA; d_call: TRBD2; j_call: TRBJ2-3; cdr3_aa: CASSVALAGGTDTQYF; cdr3_nt: TGTGCCAGCAGCGTAGCTCTAGCGGGGGGCACAGATACGCAGTATTTT
v_call: TRBV19; clone_size: NA; d_call: NA; j_call: TRBJ2-7; cdr3_aa: CASSSAAGSYEQYF; cdr3_nt: TGTGCCAGTAGTTCCGCGGCGGGTTCCTACGAGCAGTACTTC
v_call: TRBV7-7; clone_size: NA; d_call: TRBD1; j_call: TRBJ2-7; cdr3_aa: CASSLARTGFPSYEQYF; cdr3_nt: TGTGCCAGCAGCTTAGCCAGGACAGGGTTTCCCTCCTACGAGCAGTACTTC
v_call: TRBV9; clone_size: NA; d_call: NA; j_call: TRBJ1-4; cdr3_aa: CASSQGPGAGEKLFF; cdr3_nt: TGTGCCAGCAGCCAGGGCCCAGGGGCTGGGGAAAAACTGTTTTTT
v_call: TRBV27; clone_size: NA; d_call: TRBD2; j_call: TRBJ2-1; cdr3_aa: CASSDEATGGGQFF; cdr3_nt: TGTGCCAGCAGTGATGAGGCCACTGGGGGGGGGCAGTTCTTC
v_call: TRBV24-1; clone_size: NA; d_call: NA; j_call: TRBJ1-6; cdr3_aa: CATSDLPGFLYNSPLHF; cdr3_nt: TGTGCCACCAGTGATTTGCCAGGGTTCCTCTATAATTCACCCCTCCACTTT
v_call: TRBV11-2; clone_size: few; d_call: NA; j_call: TRBJ1-1; cdr3_aa: CASSGDDRVNTEAFF; cdr3_nt: TGTGCCAGCAGCGGTGACGACAGAGTGAACACTGAAGCTTTCTTT
v_call: TRBV15; clone_size: NA; d_call: NA; j_call: TRBJ2-7; cdr3_aa: CATSSGRQFFSYEQYF; cdr3_nt: TGTGCCACCAGCAGTGGACGACAGTTTTTCTCCTACGAGCAGTACTTC
v_call: TRBV28; clone_size: NA; d_call: NA; j_call: TRBJ2-1; cdr3_aa: CASSFGSSIYNEQFF; cdr3_nt: TGTGCCAGCAGTTTCGGGTCCTCAATTTACAATGAGCAGTTCTTC
v_call: TRBV5-6; clone_size: NA; d_call: NA; j_call: TRBJ2-4; cdr3_aa: CASSLGAGTKNIQYF; cdr3_nt: TGTGCCAGCAGCCTGGGGGCGGGAACCAAAAACATTCAGTACTTC
v_call: TRBV2; clone_size: NA; d_call: NA; j_call: TRBJ1-1; cdr3_aa: CASSGEADSTEAFF; cdr3_nt: TGTGCCAGCAGTGGGGAGGCAGATTCCACTGAAGCTTTCTTT
v_call: TRBV25-1; clone_size: NA; d_call: NA; j_call: TRBJ1-5; cdr3_aa: CASSELQNSNQPQHF; cdr3_nt: TGTGCCAGCAGTGAACTGCAGAATAGCAATCAGCCCCAGCATTTT